Following are 18 T cell receptor beta chains from one sample sequenced in a study of T cells in Graves' hyperthyroidism and ophthalmopathy. From RNA transcripts, TCR beta CDR3 regions were amplified. In the first-round RT-PCR of the TCR CDR3, the HTBI primer set was used. TCRdb re-called the multiplex PCR reads through MiXCR, storing one row per CDR3 protein. The sample consists of about 640,000 distinct CDR3 sequences, about 20% of them appearing once. Sequencing used blood. Source of these receptors: a man aged 30 to 39 with Graves' ophthalmopathy.

V is TRBV7-8 and J is TRBJ2-1; TRBD1 or TRBD2 may be the D gene (5 bases each). V lost 5 bases and J lost 0, with 14 bases in between. The CDR3 length is 16 residues. Looked up from germline, CDR1 is SGHVS and CDR2 is FQNEAQ. The CDR3, as DNA: TGTGCCAGCAGCACAGGAACTAGGGTCTCCTACAATGAGCAGTTCTTC. This translates into CASSTGTRVSYNEQFF.

The CDR3 loop is CSARQGDYEQYF. The CDR3 DNA sequence: TGCAGTGCTAGACAGGGGGACTACGAGCAGTACTTC. The chain carries TRBV20-1 and TRBJ2-7; the match to TRBD1 covers 7 bases. The V segment lost 2 bases and the J segment 3 bases; nucleotides outside the gene matches: 1. The CDR3 has 12 amino acids. Germline loops: CDR1 DFQATT, CDR2 SNEGSKA (reference sequence).

The chain is built from TRBV12-3 or TRBV12-4 and TRBJ1-5; no reliable D call. This CDR3 has 14 residues. V dropped 7 bases and J dropped 3 bases, with 13 bases sitting between them. CDR3 loop: CASTFGGNNQPQHF. CDR3 coding DNA: TGTGCCAGCACCTTCGGAGGGAACAATCAGCCCCAGCATTTT.

This clonotype was detected only a few times. An end of the junction does not agree with germline; a read error may underlie this. The V gene is TRBV28, the J gene TRBJ2-1; TRBD1 is a possible D gene (5 bases). The CDR3 is 12 amino acids. Germline lookup yields CDR1 MDHEN and CDR2 SYDVKM. The CDR3 protein is CASSLLSRDSCF. CDR3 DNA sequence: TGTGCCAGCAGTTTGCTGTCTAGAGACAGTTGCTTC.

This clonotype was detected only a few times. The CDR3 spells CASSRASGTVGYGYTF. CDR3 coding DNA: TGTGCCAGCAGTCGCGCCTCCGGGACAGTCGGCTATGGCTACACCTTC. The chain employs TRBV27 and TRBJ1-2; 7 bases fit TRBD1. Trimming removed 5 bases from V and 4 bases from J; junction bases left unmatched: 13. Germline CDR1 is MNHEY and CDR2 is SMNVEV (reference sequence). This CDR3 region has 16 residues.

This rearrangement joins TRBV7-3 to TRBJ2-7, with 15 bases aligning to TRBD2. Germline trimming cut 1 base from V and 5 bases from J; bases unmatched to any gene: 15. Germline V lookup: CDR1 SGHTA, CDR2 FQGTGA. There are 20 residues in the CDR3. The CDR3: CASSLRAERGLAGGGHEQYF. Written as DNA, the CDR3 is TGTGCCAGCAGCTTAAGGGCGGAACGAGGACTAGCGGGAGGGGGGCACGAGCAGTACTTC.

Notes on this clonotype: No conserved phenylalanine or tryptophan ends this CDR3, so it is likely a read error. The chain couples TRBV7-2 to TRBJ2-7; D is perhaps TRBD1 (6 bases). The CDR3 extends over 15 amino acids. V was clipped by 5 bases and J by 0 bases, with 14 bases between them. Germline lookup yields CDR1 SGHTA and CDR2 FQGNSA. As DNA, the CDR3 is TGTGCCAGCAGCCTCCAACAGGGTAGCTCCTACGAGCAGTACCTC. Protein product: CASSLQQGSSYEQYL.

This chain uses TRBV10-1 with TRBJ1-5, with D possibly matching TRBD1 (5 bases). CDR3 length: 16 amino acids. The V gene's germline CDR1 is WNHNN and CDR2 SYGVQD (reference sequence). The ends were cut back, 3 bases at V and 5 bases at J, with 17 bases in the middle. CDR3 amino acids: CASSDPIGTPDQPQHF. CDR3 in DNA: TGCGCCAGCAGTGACCCTATAGGGACTCCGGATCAGCCCCAGCATTTT.

With regard to this clonotype: A much larger clone differs by one base, so this may be a read error. The rearrangement uses TRBV6-2 or TRBV6-3 and TRBJ2-3; TRBD2 aligns across 12 bases. The CDR3 runs 16 residues. The germline CDR1 and CDR2 sequences are MNHEY and SVGEGT. V lost 0 bases to trimming and J lost 4 bases; unmatched junction nucleotides: 2. CDR3 coding DNA: TGTGCCAGCAGTTACTCCCTAGCGGGAGGGGCAGATACGCAGTATTTT. It encodes CASSYSLAGGADTQYF.

A word on this clonotype: Relative to the germline gene, one junction end is altered; a read error may explain this. This chain links TRBV6-1 with TRBJ1-5, with D perhaps matching TRBD1 (6 bases). The CDR3 extends over 16 amino acids. Germline CDR1 and CDR2: MNHNS and SASEGT. The CDR3 loop reads CASSDRGAGSNQLQHF. CDR3 bases: TGTGCCAGCAGTGACCGGGGGGCTGGGAGCAATCAGCTCCAGCATTTT.

The chain is built from TRBV4-1 and TRBJ2-5; TRBD2 aligns across 8 bases. Germline V lookup: CDR1 MGHRA, CDR2 YSYEKL. V lost 2 bases to trimming and J lost 1 base; unmatched junction nucleotides: 6. The CDR3 runs to 16 residues. CDR3 nucleotides: TGCGCCAGCAGCCAACCTACTAGCGGAACCCAAGAGACCCAGTACTTC. This encodes CASSQPTSGTQETQYF.

The table lists this clonotype with many counts. This CDR3 reads CASSPYSSSNYGYTF. The CDR3 nucleotides read TGTGCCAGCAGTCCTTACAGTTCTTCTAACTATGGCTACACCTTC. This chain joins TRBV12-3 or TRBV12-4 and TRBJ1-2; D remains unclear. The CDR3 length is 15 residues. Deletions cut 5 bases from V and 0 bases from J, with 13 bases between.

V is TRBV7-3 and J is TRBJ2-2, with D perhaps matching TRBD2 (7 bases). The CDR3 covers 15 residues. CDR1 is SGHTA and CDR2 is FQGTGA in the germline V gene. Trimming pared 7 bases from V and 4 bases from J, leaving 16 bases between. The CDR3 reads CASTRGASPTGELFF. CDR3 DNA: TGTGCCAGCACCCGGGGGGCTAGCCCCACCGGGGAGCTGTTTTTT.

This clonotype was seen a few times. The chain couples TRBV4-1 to TRBJ2-3; 10 bases are shared with TRBD2. From germline, CDR1 is MGHRA and CDR2 YSYEKL. There are 16 residues in the CDR3. Germline trimming cut 0 bases from V and 5 bases from J; bases unmatched to any gene: 5. The CDR3 DNA follows: TGCGCCAGCAGCCAAGAGTTCAGCGGGAGGGGAGATACGCAGTATTTT. It codes for CASSQEFSGRGDTQYF.

This clonotype has just a few counts. The rearrangement links TRBV2 to TRBJ2-1, with D tentatively TRBD2 (6 bases). The CDR3 consists of 12 residues. The germline gives CDR1 SNHLY, CDR2 FYNNEI. The V gene lost 8 bases and the J gene lost 15 bases, with 20 bases spanning the gap. The CDR3: CASSLEGRPSFF. CDR3 coding DNA: TGTGCCAGCTCGCTGGAGGGACGCCCCTCGTTCTTC.

The rearrangement links TRBV20-1 to TRBJ2-5, with TRBD1 matching 10 bases. After removal of 1 base from V and 3 bases from J, the junction contained 5 bases not matched to a gene. The CDR3 runs 15 residues. Germline V gives CDR1 DFQATT, CDR2 SNEGSKA (reference sequence). CDR3 in amino acids: CSARAGQGIKETQYF. The DNA of the CDR3 is TGCAGTGCTAGAGCGGGACAGGGGATTAAAGAGACCCAGTACTTC.

This clonotype was found a few times. V and J are TRBV5-5 and TRBJ1-3, with 8 bases that match TRBD1. CDR3 length equals 18 residues. In germline, CDR1 is SGHKS, CDR2 YYEKEE (reference sequence). Unmatched junction bases numbered 13, after V lost 3 bases and J lost 2 bases. DNA for the CDR3: TGTGCCAGCAGCTCCTCCGGGGACAGGATCTTCGCTGGAAACACCATATATTTT. Its protein product is CASSSSGDRIFAGNTIYF. Full variable domain (missing parts from reference TRBV5-5 and TRBJ1-3): DAGVTQSPTHLIKTRGQQVTLRCSPISGHKSVSWYQQVLGQGPQFIFQYYEKEERGRGNFPDRFSARQFPNYSSELNVNALLLGDSALYLCASSSSGDRIFAGNTIYFGEGSWLTVV.

This chain joins TRBV28 and TRBJ1-1; 11 nucleotides match TRBD1. V shed 2 bases and J 5 bases; nucleotides not matched to a gene: 4. The CDR3 consists of 15 residues. The germline CDR1 and CDR2 sequences are MDHEN and SYDVKM. DNA of the CDR3: TGTGCCAGCAGTTTAGGGACAGGGGGAAAGACTGAAGCTTTCTTT. Its protein is CASSLGTGGKTEAFF. The full variable domain, in which reference TRBV28 and TRBJ1-1 provide the parts outside the CDR3, is DVKVTQSSRYLVKRTGEKVFLECVQDMDHENMFWYRQDPGLGLRLIYFSYDVKMKEKGDIPEGYSVSREKKERFSLILESASTNQTSMYLCASSLGTGGKTEAFFGQGTRLTVV.